The rows below give T cell receptor beta chains drawn from one sample of a study of blood T cell repertoires in COVID-19. Assay used: immunoSEQ multiplex PCR; TCRdb lists only in-frame clones, some missing. The table lists 200,000 to 250,000 clones, about 85% of them singletons. Material for sequencing was PBMCs or T cells enriched from blood (not recorded which). Every receptor here comes from a woman in her 30s with acute COVID-19. CDR3s include the opening cysteine and the closing phenylalanine or tryptophan. Fields, in order: V gene, clone size, J gene, D gene, CDR3 DNA, CDR3 protein. The D gene is left open where the match is weak. Only part of the rows carry a size: once, few, many, or a class if the clone is expanded.

v_gene: TRBV18
abundance: NA
j_gene: TRBJ2-5
d_gene: TRBD2
CDR3nt: TGTGCCAGCTCACCACCTAGCGGGGTTGAAGAGACCCAGTACTTC
CDR3aa: CASSPPSGVEETQYF

v_gene: TRBV7-7
abundance: NA
j_gene: TRBJ2-5
d_gene: NA
CDR3nt: TGTGCTAGCAGCTTAGGGGCAGAAGAGACCCAGTACTTC
CDR3aa: CASSLGAEETQYF

v_gene: TRBV5-4
abundance: once
j_gene: TRBJ2-3
d_gene: NA
CDR3nt: TGTGCCAGCAGCTTGGCCGGAGGGGGCGTGAGCACAGATACGCAGTATTTT
CDR3aa: CASSLAGGGVSTDTQYF

v_gene: TRBV10-3
abundance: NA
j_gene: TRBJ2-7
d_gene: TRBD2
CDR3nt: TGTGCCATCTCTGGGACTAGCGGCGCCTACGAGCAGTACTTC
CDR3aa: CAISGTSGAYEQYF

v_gene: TRBV2
abundance: NA
j_gene: TRBJ1-1
d_gene: NA
CDR3nt: TGTGCCAGCAGGGGGACTAGTGAAGCTTTCTTT
CDR3aa: CASRGTSEAFF

v_gene: TRBV7-9
abundance: NA
j_gene: TRBJ2-3
d_gene: TRBD2
CDR3nt: TGTGCCGGGGGACTAGCGGGCGCTAGCACAGATACGCAGTATTTT
CDR3aa: CAGGLAGASTDTQYF

v_gene: TRBV6-4
abundance: NA
j_gene: TRBJ2-1
d_gene: NA
CDR3nt: TGTGCCAGGATAGTCCCAAATCGGGAGCAGTTCTTC
CDR3aa: CARIVPNREQFF

v_gene: TRBV7-9
abundance: NA
j_gene: TRBJ2-1
d_gene: NA
CDR3nt: TGTGCCAGCAGCTTAGATGTAGCCGACAATGAGCAGTTCTTC
CDR3aa: CASSLDVADNEQFF

v_gene: TRBV27
abundance: NA
j_gene: TRBJ2-5
d_gene: TRBD1
CDR3nt: TGTGCCAGCAGTATAGCTGGACAGGGGAGGGGAATAGAGACCCAGTACTTC
CDR3aa: CASSIAGQGRGIETQYF

v_gene: TRBV7-8
abundance: few
j_gene: TRBJ2-1
d_gene: NA
CDR3nt: TGTGCCAGCAGCTTTCGGGAAACCTACAATGAGCAGTTCTTC
CDR3aa: CASSFRETYNEQFF

v_gene: TRBV6-5
abundance: NA
j_gene: TRBJ2-2
d_gene: NA
CDR3nt: TGTGCCAGCAGTTACCCTAACACCGGGGAGCTGTTTTTT
CDR3aa: CASSYPNTGELFF

v_gene: TRBV7-9
abundance: few
j_gene: TRBJ2-7
d_gene: NA
CDR3nt: TGTGCCAGCAGCTGGGAAGGGGGTTCCTACGAGCAGTACTTC
CDR3aa: CASSWEGGSYEQYF

v_gene: TRBV19
abundance: NA
j_gene: TRBJ1-5
d_gene: TRBD1
CDR3nt: TGTGCCAGTAGTATACAGGGGGCTAGTAATCAGCCCCAGCATTTT
CDR3aa: CASSIQGASNQPQHF

v_gene: TRBV28
abundance: NA
j_gene: TRBJ2-7
d_gene: TRBD1
CDR3nt: TGTGCCAGCACCGGCCGGACAGGGTTGCACGAGCAGTACTTC
CDR3aa: CASTGRTGLHEQYF

v_gene: TRBV24-1
abundance: NA
j_gene: TRBJ2-5
d_gene: NA
CDR3nt: TGTGCCACCAGTGATTCCCGGGGGTTGGGAGAGACCCAGTACTTC
CDR3aa: CATSDSRGLGETQYF

v_gene: TRBV19
abundance: NA
j_gene: TRBJ2-3
d_gene: NA
CDR3nt: TGTGCCAGTAGCCCAGGGGCAGATACGCAGTATTTT
CDR3aa: CASSPGADTQYF

v_gene: TRBV6-5
abundance: NA
j_gene: TRBJ1-4
d_gene: NA
CDR3nt: TGTGCCAGCAGTTGGAGTGACGCAACTAATGAAAAACTGTTTTTT
CDR3aa: CASSWSDATNEKLFF

v_gene: TRBV7-6
abundance: NA
j_gene: TRBJ2-1
d_gene: TRBD2
CDR3nt: TGTGCCAGCAGCTTAGAGGTGGCTAGCGGGAGTCTTTACAATGAGCAGTTCTTC
CDR3aa: CASSLEVASGSLYNEQFF

v_gene: TRBV7-9
abundance: once
j_gene: TRBJ1-2
d_gene: NA
CDR3nt: TGTGCCAGCAGCTCGCCGGGGAGGGCTAACTATGGCTACACCTTC
CDR3aa: CASSSPGRANYGYTF

v_gene: TRBV7-9
abundance: once
j_gene: TRBJ2-7
d_gene: TRBD2
CDR3nt: TGTGCCAGCAGTAATAGCGGGAGTGGTTTTGACGAGCAGTACTTC
CDR3aa: CASSNSGSGFDEQYF

v_gene: TRBV10-1
abundance: NA
j_gene: TRBJ1-5
d_gene: NA
CDR3nt: TGCGCCAGCAGTGAGGGGCTAAATCAGCCCCAGCATTTT
CDR3aa: CASSEGLNQPQHF

v_gene: TRBV7-9
abundance: NA
j_gene: TRBJ2-2
d_gene: TRBD1
CDR3nt: TGTGCCAGCAGGGGACAGGGGGGGGGCACCGGGGAGCTGTTTTTT
CDR3aa: CASRGQGGGTGELFF

v_gene: TRBV7-9
abundance: NA
j_gene: TRBJ1-4
d_gene: NA
CDR3nt: TGTGCCAGCAGCTCCAGGACCGGGGCAACTAATGAAAAACTGTTTTTT
CDR3aa: CASSSRTGATNEKLFF

v_gene: TRBV27
abundance: NA
j_gene: TRBJ2-5
d_gene: TRBD1
CDR3nt: TGTGCCAGCAGTCCATCGACAGGGGGGATAGAGACCCAGTACTTC
CDR3aa: CASSPSTGGIETQYF

v_gene: TRBV19
abundance: NA
j_gene: TRBJ2-1
d_gene: NA
CDR3nt: TGTGCCAGTAGTATAGCACGGGGGGCTGAGCAGTTCTTC
CDR3aa: CASSIARGAEQFF

v_gene: TRBV10-3
abundance: once
j_gene: TRBJ2-1
d_gene: NA
CDR3nt: TGTGCCATCAGTCGGGCAGAAGAGGGCTATGAGCAGTTCTTC
CDR3aa: CAISRAEEGYEQFF

v_gene: TRBV10-1
abundance: NA
j_gene: TRBJ1-6
d_gene: NA
CDR3nt: TGCGCCAGCAGTGCATCCAGGGTTAATAATTCACCCCTCCACTTT
CDR3aa: CASSASRVNNSPLHF

v_gene: TRBV7-2
abundance: NA
j_gene: TRBJ2-7
d_gene: TRBD1
CDR3nt: TGTGCCAGCAGCTACTACAGGGGGCAATCCTACGAGCAGTACTTC
CDR3aa: CASSYYRGQSYEQYF

v_gene: TRBV4-2
abundance: NA
j_gene: TRBJ2-5
d_gene: TRBD2
CDR3nt: TGTGCCAGCAGCCAAGAGACTAGCGTCTCGCAGACCCAGTACTTC
CDR3aa: CASSQETSVSQTQYF

v_gene: TRBV28
abundance: once
j_gene: TRBJ2-1
d_gene: TRBD2
CDR3nt: TGTGCCAGCAGTCCCGGGCCTAGCGGGGGCAATGAGCAGTTCTTC
CDR3aa: CASSPGPSGGNEQFF

v_gene: TRBV28
abundance: NA
j_gene: TRBJ2-7
d_gene: TRBD2
CDR3nt: TGTGCCAGCAGCCTGGGACTAGCATACGAGCAGTACTTC
CDR3aa: CASSLGLAYEQYF

v_gene: TRBV2
abundance: NA
j_gene: TRBJ2-7
d_gene: TRBD2
CDR3nt: TGTGCCAGCAGCGAGCGGGAGGGCCTCTCCGAGCAGTACTTC
CDR3aa: CASSEREGLSEQYF

v_gene: TRBV19
abundance: once
j_gene: TRBJ2-1
d_gene: NA
CDR3nt: TGTGCCAGTAGTTACCTGAGCTCCTACAATGAGCAGTTCTTC
CDR3aa: CASSYLSSYNEQFF

v_gene: TRBV18
abundance: NA
j_gene: TRBJ2-3
d_gene: TRBD1
CDR3nt: TGTGCCAGCTCACCAGTACAAGGGGGCGCAGATACGCAGTATTTT
CDR3aa: CASSPVQGGADTQYF

v_gene: TRBV6-4
abundance: NA
j_gene: TRBJ1-2
d_gene: TRBD1
CDR3nt: TGTGCCAGCAGTGACAGGGGGCGAGGCTACACCTTC
CDR3aa: CASSDRGRGYTF

v_gene: TRBV7-8
abundance: NA
j_gene: TRBJ1-5
d_gene: NA
CDR3nt: TGTGCCAGCAGCTCCCGGGGGGGGCTTAACAATCAGCCCCAGCATTTT
CDR3aa: CASSSRGGLNNQPQHF

v_gene: TRBV7-2
abundance: NA
j_gene: TRBJ1-5
d_gene: NA
CDR3nt: TGTGCCAGCAGCTTAGAGATTAGACAGATTAGCAATCAGCCCCAGCATTTT
CDR3aa: CASSLEIRQISNQPQHF

v_gene: TRBV4-1
abundance: NA
j_gene: TRBJ2-7
d_gene: TRBD2
CDR3nt: TGCGCCAGCAGCCAAGCCAGACTAGCGGGCGAGCAGTACTTC
CDR3aa: CASSQARLAGEQYF

v_gene: TRBV28
abundance: NA
j_gene: TRBJ1-2
d_gene: TRBD1
CDR3nt: TGTGCCAGCCGATTCGGACAGGGATGGTATGGCTACACCTTC
CDR3aa: CASRFGQGWYGYTF

v_gene: TRBV19
abundance: NA
j_gene: TRBJ1-1
d_gene: TRBD1
CDR3nt: TGTGCCAGTAGACAGGGGGGGTTGGACACTGAAGCTTTCTTT
CDR3aa: CASRQGGLDTEAFF

v_gene: TRBV7-2
abundance: once
j_gene: TRBJ1-6
d_gene: NA
CDR3nt: TGTGCCAGCAGCTTAGAGGCACGTGGGCGAACCCTCCACTTT
CDR3aa: CASSLEARGRTLHF

v_gene: TRBV19
abundance: once
j_gene: TRBJ1-1
d_gene: TRBD1
CDR3nt: TGTGCCAGTAGTACCGGGCCCCCAGGGGGGAGAGGAAACACTGAAGCTTTCTTT
CDR3aa: CASSTGPPGGRGNTEAFF

v_gene: TRBV6-2/TRBV6-3
abundance: NA
j_gene: TRBJ2-7
d_gene: NA
CDR3nt: TGTGCCAGCAGTCCGCGCGGCTACGAGCAGTACTTC
CDR3aa: CASSPRGYEQYF

v_gene: TRBV5-8
abundance: NA
j_gene: TRBJ2-2
d_gene: TRBD1
CDR3nt: TGTGCCAGCAGCTTGGCGACGGGACAGGGGAGCACCGGGGAGCTGTTTTTT
CDR3aa: CASSLATGQGSTGELFF

v_gene: TRBV7-2
abundance: NA
j_gene: TRBJ2-6
d_gene: TRBD1
CDR3nt: TGTGCCAGCAGCCAGTCGACAGGGATCTCTGGGGCCAACGTCCTGACTTTC
CDR3aa: CASSQSTGISGANVLTF

v_gene: TRBV2
abundance: NA
j_gene: TRBJ2-7
d_gene: NA
CDR3nt: TGTGCCAGCAGTGCTTGGCAGGGGGGCAGGGACGAGCAGTACTTC
CDR3aa: CASSAWQGGRDEQYF